The 27 T cell receptor beta chains below were found in one sample sequenced in a study of monozygotic twins with cystic fibrosis. This table comes from immunoSEQ multiplex PCR, and its TCRdb copy is limited to in-frame clones, with some not included. The top ten hold around 1.7% of the sample, which has about 36,000 clones, approximately 80% seen once. Material for sequencing was blood. The receptors derive from a girl aged 2 to 10 with cystic fibrosis.

This rearrangement joins TRBV6-1 to TRBJ2-7; 8 nucleotides agree with TRBD1. V was pared by 6 bases and J by 2 bases, with 9 bases of the junction left unmatched. Germline V gives CDR1 MNHNS, CDR2 SASEGT. The CDR3 is made up of 15 amino acids. This chain's CDR3 is CASRDRANLAYEQYF. The CDR3 DNA sequence: TGTGCCAGCAGGGACAGGGCCAACCTGGCCTACGAGCAGTACTTC.

J is TRBJ1-2 and V is TRBV5-4; 8 bases line up with TRBD1. This CDR3 has 14 amino acids. J was trimmed by 4 bases and V by 4 bases; bases with no gene match: 6. The germline CDR1 and CDR2 sequences are SGHNT and YYREEE (reference sequence). As DNA, the CDR3 is TGTGCCAGCAGCCGCCAGGGGGCCGGCTATGGCTACACCTTC. It is translated as CASSRQGAGYGYTF. The full variable domain, in which reference TRBV5-4 and TRBJ1-2 provide the parts outside the CDR3, is ETGVTQSPTHLIKTRGQQVTLRCSSQSGHNTVSWYQQALGQGPQFIFQYYREEENGRGNFPPRFSGLQFPNYSSELNVNALELDDSALYLCASSRQGAGYGYTFGSGTRLTVV.

This chain connects TRBV21-1 to TRBJ2-3. TRBV21-1 is noted as a pseudogene. There are 13 residues in the CDR3. The CDR3 nucleotides are TGTGCCAGCACGCTAGGGAGCACAGATACGCAGTATTTT. Translated: CASTLGSTDTQYF.

The CDR3 protein is CASSPIPSSDTQYF. CDR3 in DNA: TGCGCCAGCAGCCCCATTCCTAGCTCCGATACGCAGTATTTT. The rearrangement joins TRBV5-1 to TRBJ2-3, with D possibly matching TRBD2 (5 bases). The germline V and J ends were trimmed by 4 bases and 6 bases, with 15 bases remaining between them. This CDR3 has 14 amino acids. From germline, CDR1 is SGHRS and CDR2 YFSETQ.

This clone is a singleton in its sample. V usage is TRBV6-5 and J usage is TRBJ1-1; no firm D call. V shed 0 bases and J shed 1 base, with 12 bases lying between them. The CDR3 length is 16 residues. Per the germline V gene, CDR1 is MNHEY and CDR2 is SVGAGI. The CDR3 DNA is TGTGCCAGCAGTTACTCTCGGAACAGAAGGAACACTGAAGCTTTCTTT. Its protein product is CASSYSRNRRNTEAFF.

The V gene is TRBV6-5, the J gene TRBJ1-6; D unclear. Germline V gene sequence: CDR1 MNHEY, CDR2 SVGAGI. The CDR3 is 13 residues long. Trimming removed 0 bases from V and 10 bases from J, with 7 bases in between. Here the CDR3 DNA reads TGTGCCAGCAGTTACTCGCCGGGGTCACCCCTCCACTTT. Translation: CASSYSPGSPLHF.

V is TRBV5-1 and J is TRBJ2-3, with TRBD2 as a possible D gene (5 bases). The CDR3 consists of 14 residues. The V gene's germline CDR1 is SGHRS and CDR2 YFSETQ. V lost 7 bases, J lost 1 base, and 13 bases lay in between. CDR3: CASSRDTGTDTQYF. CDR3 coding DNA: TGCGCCAGCTCCCGGGATACCGGCACAGATACGCAGTATTTT.

The chain recombines TRBV7-8 with TRBJ1-2; TRBD1 matches at 7 bases. Per the germline V gene, CDR1 is SGHVS and CDR2 is FQNEAQ. The CDR3 runs to 15 residues. The trim removed 1 base at V and 7 bases at J, leaving 9 bases unmatched. This CDR3 is CASSLVATGTGGYTF. CDR3 nucleotide sequence: TGTGCCAGCAGCTTAGTAGCGACAGGGACGGGTGGCTACACCTTC.

The rearrangement uses TRBV4-1 and TRBJ2-7, with D perhaps matching TRBD1 or TRBD2 (5 bases each). The CDR3 length is 14 residues. V was clipped by 6 bases and J by 3 bases, with 15 bases between them. Germline CDR1 is MGHRA and CDR2 is YSYEKL. CDR3 nucleotide sequence: TGCGCCAGCAGTCGGCCGGGGCCGGACTACGAGCAGTACTTC. Translating it yields CASSRPGPDYEQYF.

The rearrangement links TRBV5-1 to TRBJ2-7, with D perhaps matching TRBD2 (6 bases). Germline CDR1 SGHRS, CDR2 YFSETQ. V lost 5 bases to trimming and J lost 4 bases, with 16 bases between them. The CDR3 totals 14 residues. In nucleotides, the CDR3 is TGCGCCAGCAGTTTGAAAGCGGGCCGTTACGAGCAGTACTTC. It translates to CASSLKAGRYEQYF. Combining the CDR3 with reference TRBV5-1 and TRBJ2-7 gives the whole variable domain KAGVTQTPRYLIKTRGQQVTLSCSPISGHRSVSWYQQTPGQGLQFLFEYFSETQRNKGNFPGRFSGRQFSNSRSEMNVSTLELGDSALYLCASSLKAGRYEQYFGPGTRLTVT.

The sample holds a few counts of this clone. The chain recombines TRBV11-3 with TRBJ2-1, with D unclear. The germline V gene encodes CDR1 SGHNT and CDR2 YENEEA. V was trimmed by 3 bases and J by 7 bases, leaving 4 bases between them. The CDR3 length is 11 residues. The chain's CDR3 is CASSLGNEQFF. The CDR3 DNA reads TGTGCCAGCAGCTTGGGGAATGAGCAGTTCTTC.

The V and J genes are TRBV2 and TRBJ1-6; TRBD1 agrees at 7 bases. The V gene's germline CDR1 is SNHLY and CDR2 FYNNEI. The V gene end was trimmed by 6 bases and the J gene end by 5 bases; junction bases not matched to a gene: 4. The CDR3 is made up of 14 amino acids. CDR3 residues: CASRETGHNSPLHF. For the CDR3, the DNA is TGTGCCAGCAGGGAGACAGGGCATAATTCACCCCTCCACTTT.

J is TRBJ2-7 and V is TRBV27; a possible D gene is TRBD1 (6 bases). The CDR3 covers 15 residues. V lost 4 bases to trimming and J lost 2 bases, with 15 bases between them. Germline loops: CDR1 MNHEY, CDR2 SMNVEV (reference sequence). DNA of the CDR3: TGTGCCAGCAGTTATAGCCAGGGGTCTACCTACGAGCAGTACTTC. Translated: CASSYSQGSTYEQYF.

This chain connects TRBV5-4 to TRBJ1-1; weak D call: TRBD1 (6 bases). The CDR3 has 15 amino acids. Germline CDR1 reads SGHNT; CDR2 reads YYREEE (reference sequence). Deletions cut 4 bases from V and 0 bases from J, with 13 bases between. Here the CDR3 reads CASSARQDLNTEAFF. CDR3 coding DNA: TGTGCCAGCAGCGCCCGACAGGATTTGAACACTGAAGCTTTCTTT.

The J gene is TRBJ1-2, the V gene TRBV29-1, with a weak D call TRBD1 (5 bases). This CDR3 has 10 residues. Germline V CDR1 and CDR2: SQVTM, ANQGSEA. Trimming cost V 4 bases and J 6 bases, with 6 bases left between them. The CDR3 loop is CSVVGDGYTF. DNA for the CDR3: TGCAGCGTTGTAGGGGATGGCTACACCTTC. Full variable domain (missing parts from reference TRBV29-1 and TRBJ1-2): SAVISQKPSRDICQRGTSLTIQCQVDSQVTMMFWYRQQPGQSLTLIATANQGSEATYESGFVIDKFPISRPNLTFSTLTVSNMSPEDSSIYLCSVVGDGYTFGSGTRLTVV.

This clone was observed a few times. The chain has TRBV6-5 and TRBJ1-2; no clear D. Germline-derived CDR1 and CDR2 are MNHEY and SVGAGI. The CDR3 is made up of 13 amino acids. V was pared by 6 bases and J by 8 bases, with 16 bases between. Here the CDR3 DNA reads TGTGCCAGCAGCCCCTTAAAGTCGTGGGGCTACACCTTC. Translation: CASSPLKSWGYTF.

The chain couples TRBV5-6 to TRBJ1-2, with TRBD1 identical over 9 bases. J gave up 7 bases and V 2 bases, and 9 bases lay outside the gene matches. The CDR3 is 15 amino acids. Germline assignment: CDR1 SGHDT and CDR2 YYEEEE. CDR3 coding DNA: TGTGCCAGCAGCTTAGGGACAGGGCCGTTTTCTGGCTACACCTTC. The encoded protein is CASSLGTGPFSGYTF.

This clone was seen once. The chain recombines TRBV10-3 with TRBJ1-6; the D gene is possibly TRBD1 (5 bases). The V gene's germline CDR1 is ENHRY and CDR2 SYGVKD. The CDR3 sequence is 16 residues long. V dropped 2 bases and J dropped 9 bases, with 17 bases sitting between them. The CDR3 sequence is CAISEGAGGGISPLHF. The CDR3 nucleotides are TGTGCCATCAGTGAGGGAGCCGGGGGAGGGATTTCACCCCTCCACTTT.

V gene TRBV11-2 combines with J gene TRBJ1-4, with D possibly being TRBD1 (5 bases). V was pared by 0 bases and J by 5 bases, with 10 bases between. The CDR3 has 15 amino acids. Germline-derived CDR1 and CDR2 are SGHAT and FQNNGV. The CDR3, as DNA: TGTGCCAGCAGCTTAGATCTCAGGGCCAATGAAAAACTGTTTTTT. This codes for CASSLDLRANEKLFF.

The genes are TRBV12-5 and TRBJ1-1, with D tentatively TRBD1 (6 bases). The germline V and J ends were trimmed by 6 bases and 3 bases, with 20 bases remaining between them. This CDR3 comprises 16 residues. CDR1 is LGHNT, CDR2 FRNRAP, per germline. This CDR3 is CASGKNRVWGYTEAFF. The CDR3 DNA follows: TGTGCTAGTGGAAAAAACAGGGTTTGGGGGTACACTGAAGCTTTCTTT.

The chain is built from TRBV7-2 and TRBJ1-2; D is possibly TRBD1 (6 bases). CDR3 size: 15 residues. The germline V gene has CDR1 SGHTA and CDR2 FQGNSA. The ends were cut back, 3 bases at V and 0 bases at J, with 11 bases in the middle. CDR3 residues: CASSFGQPTNYGYTF. CDR3 bases: TGTGCCAGCAGCTTTGGACAGCCTACTAACTATGGCTACACCTTC.

The gene calls are TRBV2 and TRBJ1-2; 9 bases map to TRBD1. The CDR3 length is 17 residues. Germline values: CDR1 SNHLY, CDR2 FYNNEI. V dropped 5 bases and J dropped 1; count of bases not matched to a gene: 11. CDR3: CASSSRDRELFNYGYTF. CDR3 nucleotide sequence: TGTGCCAGCAGTAGCCGGGACAGGGAGCTTTTTAACTATGGCTACACCTTC.

CDR3 DNA: TGTGCCAGCAGCGTAGGCGACTACAATGAGCAGTTCTTC. Translated, it gives CASSVGDYNEQFF. This chain links TRBV9 with TRBJ2-1; D ambiguous. V was clipped by 0 bases and J by 3 bases, with 4 bases between them. CDR1 is SGDLS, CDR2 YYNGEE, per germline. The CDR3 is 13 residues long.

Only a few counts were recorded for this clone. The V gene is TRBV9, the J gene TRBJ1-5; no clear D. The CDR3 runs to 11 residues. Germline V gives CDR1 SGDLS, CDR2 YYNGEE. Trimming stripped 4 bases from V and 4 bases from J, with 3 bases between. Here the CDR3 DNA reads TGTGCCAGCAGCCCAAATCAGCCCCAGCATTTT. As protein: CASSPNQPQHF.

The sample holds one count of this clone. The V call is TRBV2, the J call TRBJ2-3; D not resolved. Trimming left V 3 bases short and J 2 bases short, with 12 bases between. The CDR3 is made up of 15 amino acids. Germline assignment: CDR1 SNHLY and CDR2 FYNNEI. The DNA of the CDR3 is TGTGCCAGCAGTGACAACAGTTTGAACACAGATACGCAGTATTTT. This translates into CASSDNSLNTDTQYF.

This chain links TRBV7-2 with TRBJ1-6, with D possibly matching TRBD1 (5 bases). The V end was cut by 5 bases, the J end by 3 bases, with 17 bases between. There are 17 residues in the CDR3. Germline assignment: CDR1 SGHTA and CDR2 FQGNSA. CDR3 nucleotide sequence: TGTGCCAGCAGCAAACGGCAGGGCCAACTCTATAATTCACCCCTCCACTTT. Translating gives CASSKRQGQLYNSPLHF. The whole variable domain, filled in from reference TRBV7-2 and TRBJ1-6, reads GAGVSQSPSNKVTEKGKDVELRCDPISGHTALYWYRQSLGQGLEFLIYFQGNSAPDKSGLPSDRFSAERTGGSVSTLTIQRTQQEDSAVYLCASSKRQGQLYNSPLHFGNGTRLTVT.

This clone was counted once. The gene calls are TRBV9 and TRBJ1-2; no clear D. The ends were cut back, 5 bases at V and 0 bases at J, with 5 bases in the middle. Per germline, CDR1 SGDLS and CDR2 YYNGEE. The CDR3 runs to 12 residues. DNA of the CDR3: TGTGCCAGCAGTGGCGCTAACTATGGCTACACCTTC. This sequence encodes CASSGANYGYTF.